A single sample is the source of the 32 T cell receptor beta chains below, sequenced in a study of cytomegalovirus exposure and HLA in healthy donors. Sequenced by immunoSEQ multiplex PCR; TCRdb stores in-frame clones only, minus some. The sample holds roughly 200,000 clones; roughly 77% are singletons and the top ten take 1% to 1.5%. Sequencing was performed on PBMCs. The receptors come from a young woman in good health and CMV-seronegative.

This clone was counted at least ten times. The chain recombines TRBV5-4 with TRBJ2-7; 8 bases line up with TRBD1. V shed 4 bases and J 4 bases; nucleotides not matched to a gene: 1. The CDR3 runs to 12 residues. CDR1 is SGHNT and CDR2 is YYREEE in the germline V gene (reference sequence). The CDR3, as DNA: TGTGCCAGCAGCGGGGACAGGTACGAGCAGTACTTC. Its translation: CASSGDRYEQYF.

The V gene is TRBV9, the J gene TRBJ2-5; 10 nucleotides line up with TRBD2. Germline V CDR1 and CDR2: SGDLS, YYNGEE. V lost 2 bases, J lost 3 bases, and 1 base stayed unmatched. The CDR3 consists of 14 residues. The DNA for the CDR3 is TGTGCCAGCAGCGTTAGCGGGGGGAAAGAGACCCAGTACTTC. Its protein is CASSVSGGKETQYF.

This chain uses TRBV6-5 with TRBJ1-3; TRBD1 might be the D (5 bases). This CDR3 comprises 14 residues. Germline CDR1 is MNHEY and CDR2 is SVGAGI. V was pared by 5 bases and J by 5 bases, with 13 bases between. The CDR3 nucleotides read TGTGCCAGCAGTCACGACAGAAATCGAAACACCATATATTTT. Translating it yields CASSHDRNRNTIYF.

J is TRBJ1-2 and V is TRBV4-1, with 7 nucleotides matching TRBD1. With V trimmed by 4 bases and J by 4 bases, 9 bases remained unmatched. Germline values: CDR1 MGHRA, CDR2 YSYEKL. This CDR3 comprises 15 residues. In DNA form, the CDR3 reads TGCGCCAGCAGCCTCTCCCGGGACAGTATCTATGGCTACACCTTC. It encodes CASSLSRDSIYGYTF.

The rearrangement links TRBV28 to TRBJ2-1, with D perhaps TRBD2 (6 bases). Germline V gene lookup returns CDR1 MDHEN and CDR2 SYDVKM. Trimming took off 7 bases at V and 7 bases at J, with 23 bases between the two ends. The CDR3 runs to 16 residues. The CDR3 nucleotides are TGTGCCAGCAATCCCTCCGGCGGGACGCGGTCAAATGAGCAGTTCTTC. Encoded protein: CASNPSGGTRSNEQFF.

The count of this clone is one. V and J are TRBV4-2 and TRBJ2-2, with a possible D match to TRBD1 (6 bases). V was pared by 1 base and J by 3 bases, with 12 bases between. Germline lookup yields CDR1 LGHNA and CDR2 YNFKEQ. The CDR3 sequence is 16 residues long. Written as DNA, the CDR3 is TGTGCCAGCAGCCAAGTGGCAGGGGCCTACACCGGGGAGCTGTTTTTT. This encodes CASSQVAGAYTGELFF.

CDR3: CASSENRGRETEAFF. In nucleotides, the CDR3 is TGTGCCAGCAGTGAAAACAGGGGGCGGGAGACTGAAGCTTTCTTT. V usage is TRBV25-1 and J usage is TRBJ1-1, with TRBD1 matching over 9 bases. This CDR3 contains 15 residues. Trimming took 2 bases from V and 5 from J; bases not matched to a gene: 6. CDR1 is MGHDK and CDR2 is SYGVNS in the germline V gene.

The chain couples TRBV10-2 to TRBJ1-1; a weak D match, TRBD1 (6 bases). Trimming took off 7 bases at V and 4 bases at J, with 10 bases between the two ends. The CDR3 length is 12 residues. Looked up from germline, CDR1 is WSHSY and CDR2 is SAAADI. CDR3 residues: CASKGQSTEAFF. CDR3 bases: TGCGCCAGCAAAGGACAGTCCACTGAAGCTTTCTTT.

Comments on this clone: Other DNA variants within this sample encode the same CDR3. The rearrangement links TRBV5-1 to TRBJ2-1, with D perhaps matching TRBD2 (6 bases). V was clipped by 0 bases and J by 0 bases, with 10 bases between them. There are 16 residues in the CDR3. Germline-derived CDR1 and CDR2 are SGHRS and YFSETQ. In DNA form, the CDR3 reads TGCGCCAGCAGCTTGGTTGGGGGGAGCTCCTACAATGAGCAGTTCTTC. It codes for CASSLVGGSSYNEQFF.

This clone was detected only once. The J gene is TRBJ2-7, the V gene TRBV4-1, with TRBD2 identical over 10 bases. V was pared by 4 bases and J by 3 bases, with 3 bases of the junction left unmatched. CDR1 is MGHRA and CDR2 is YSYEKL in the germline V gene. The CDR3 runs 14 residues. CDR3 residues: CASSRASGGYEQYF. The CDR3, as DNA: TGCGCCAGCAGCCGGGCTAGCGGGGGCTACGAGCAGTACTTC.

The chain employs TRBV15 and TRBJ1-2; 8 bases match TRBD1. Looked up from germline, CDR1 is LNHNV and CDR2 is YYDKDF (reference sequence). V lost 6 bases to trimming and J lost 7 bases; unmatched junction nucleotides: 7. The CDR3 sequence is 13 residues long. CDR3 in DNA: TGTGCCACCAGATTCCAGGGGGCTATTGGCTACACCTTC. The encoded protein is CATRFQGAIGYTF. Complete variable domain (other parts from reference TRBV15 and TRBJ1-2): DAMVIQNPRYQVTQFGKPVTLSCSQTLNHNVMYWYQQKSSQAPKLLFHYYDKDFNNEADTPDNFQSRRPNTSFCFLDIRSPGLGDTAMYLCATRFQGAIGYTFGSGTRLTVV.

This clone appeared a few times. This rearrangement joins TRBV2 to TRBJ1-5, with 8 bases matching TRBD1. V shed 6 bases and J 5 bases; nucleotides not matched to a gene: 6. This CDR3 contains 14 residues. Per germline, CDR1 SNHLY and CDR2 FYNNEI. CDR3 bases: TGTGCCAGCAGCCGGACAGGGAACGATCAGCCCCAGCATTTT. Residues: CASSRTGNDQPQHF.

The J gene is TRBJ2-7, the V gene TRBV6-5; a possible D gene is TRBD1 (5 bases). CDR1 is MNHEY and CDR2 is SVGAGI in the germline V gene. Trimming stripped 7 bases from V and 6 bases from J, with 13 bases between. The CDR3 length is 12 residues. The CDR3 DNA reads TGTGCCAGCACCAGGGAAACGGGCGAGCAGTACTTC. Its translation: CASTRETGEQYF.

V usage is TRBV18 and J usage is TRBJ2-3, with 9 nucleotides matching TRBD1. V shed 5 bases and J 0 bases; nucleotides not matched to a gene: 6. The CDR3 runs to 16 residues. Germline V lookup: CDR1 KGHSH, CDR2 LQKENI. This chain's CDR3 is CASSTQGAPSTDTQYF. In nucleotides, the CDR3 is TGTGCCAGCTCAACACAGGGGGCCCCAAGCACAGATACGCAGTATTTT. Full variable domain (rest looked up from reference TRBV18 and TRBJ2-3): NAGVMQNPRHLVRRRGQEARLRCSPMKGHSHVYWYRQLPEEGLKFMVYLQKENIIDESGMPKERFSAEFPKEGPSILRIQQVVRGDSAAYFCASSTQGAPSTDTQYFGPGTRLTVL.

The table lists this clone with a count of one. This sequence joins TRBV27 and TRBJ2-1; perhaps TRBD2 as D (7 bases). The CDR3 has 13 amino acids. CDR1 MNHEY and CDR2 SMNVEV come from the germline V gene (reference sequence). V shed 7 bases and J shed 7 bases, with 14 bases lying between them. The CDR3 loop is CASTEGGGNEQFF. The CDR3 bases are TGTGCCAGCACCGAGGGGGGGGGAAATGAGCAGTTCTTC.

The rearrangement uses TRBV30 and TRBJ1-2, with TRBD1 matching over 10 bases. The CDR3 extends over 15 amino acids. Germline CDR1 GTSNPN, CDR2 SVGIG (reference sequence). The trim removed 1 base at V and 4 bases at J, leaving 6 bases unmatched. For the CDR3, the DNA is TGTGCCTGGAGTGCTCAGACAGGGGGCACCTATGGCTACACCTTC. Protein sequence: CAWSAQTGGTYGYTF.

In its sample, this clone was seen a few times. The CDR3 DNA sequence: TGCGCCAGCAGCCAAATAAATACTCCCTACGAGCAGTACTTC. This translates into CASSQINTPYEQYF. The chain employs TRBV4-1 and TRBJ2-7; D is uncertain. Trimming stripped 2 bases from V and 2 bases from J, with 10 bases between. This CDR3 comprises 14 residues. The germline gives CDR1 MGHRA, CDR2 YSYEKL.

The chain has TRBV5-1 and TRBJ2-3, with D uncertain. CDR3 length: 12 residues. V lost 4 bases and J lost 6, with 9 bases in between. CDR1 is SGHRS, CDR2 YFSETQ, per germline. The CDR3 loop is CASSTSFDTQYF. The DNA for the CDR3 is TGCGCCAGCAGCACATCCTTTGATACGCAGTATTTT.

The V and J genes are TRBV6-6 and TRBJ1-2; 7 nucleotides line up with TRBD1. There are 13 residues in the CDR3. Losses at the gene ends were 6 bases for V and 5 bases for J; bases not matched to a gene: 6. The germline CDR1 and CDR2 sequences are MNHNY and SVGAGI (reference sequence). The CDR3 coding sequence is TGTGCCAGCAGGCCAGGGGGAGGATATGGCTACACCTTC. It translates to CASRPGGGYGYTF.

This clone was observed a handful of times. CDR3 DNA sequence: TGCGCCAGCAAGTACCCCGGGGTGGGAGAGCAGTACTTC. This sequence encodes CASKYPGVGEQYF. The chain recombines TRBV5-1 with TRBJ2-7; TRBD2 might be the D (5 bases). Trimming pared 6 bases from V and 7 bases from J, leaving 17 bases between. Germline CDR1 SGHRS, CDR2 YFSETQ. CDR3 size: 13 residues.

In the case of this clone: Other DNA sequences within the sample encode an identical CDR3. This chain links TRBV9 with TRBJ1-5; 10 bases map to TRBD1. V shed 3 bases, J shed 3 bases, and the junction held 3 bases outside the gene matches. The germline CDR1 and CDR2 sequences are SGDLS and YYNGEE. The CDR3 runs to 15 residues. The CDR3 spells CASSAGTGVNQPQHF. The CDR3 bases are TGTGCCAGCAGCGCCGGGACAGGGGTCAATCAGCCCCAGCATTTT.

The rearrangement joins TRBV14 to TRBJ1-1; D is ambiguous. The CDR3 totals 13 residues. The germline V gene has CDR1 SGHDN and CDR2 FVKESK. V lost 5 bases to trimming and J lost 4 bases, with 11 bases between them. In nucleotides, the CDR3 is TGTGCCAGCAGCTTCTCTACGGGCACTGAAGCTTTCTTT. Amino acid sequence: CASSFSTGTEAFF.

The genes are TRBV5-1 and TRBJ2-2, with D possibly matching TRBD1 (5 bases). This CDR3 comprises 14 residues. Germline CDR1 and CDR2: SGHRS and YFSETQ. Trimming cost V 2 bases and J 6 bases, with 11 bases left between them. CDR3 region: CASSFQGLAGELFF. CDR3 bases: TGCGCCAGCAGCTTCCAGGGCCTTGCCGGGGAGCTGTTTTTT. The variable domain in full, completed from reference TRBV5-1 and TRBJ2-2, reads KAGVTQTPRYLIKTRGQQVTLSCSPISGHRSVSWYQQTPGQGLQFLFEYFSETQRNKGNFPGRFSGRQFSNSRSEMNVSTLELGDSALYLCASSFQGLAGELFFGEGSRLTVL.

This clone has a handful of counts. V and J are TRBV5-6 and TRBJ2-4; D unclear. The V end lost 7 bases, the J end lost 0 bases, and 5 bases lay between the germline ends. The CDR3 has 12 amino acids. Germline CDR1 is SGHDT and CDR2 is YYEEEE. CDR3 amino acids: CASPRAKNIQYF. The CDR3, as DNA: TGTGCCAGCCCTCGAGCCAAAAACATTCAGTACTTC.

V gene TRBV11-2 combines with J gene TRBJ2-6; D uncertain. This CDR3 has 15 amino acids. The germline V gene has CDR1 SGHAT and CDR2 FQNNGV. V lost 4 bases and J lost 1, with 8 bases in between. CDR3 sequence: CASSSITSGANVLTF. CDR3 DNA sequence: TGTGCCAGCAGCTCTATTACGTCTGGGGCCAACGTCCTGACTTTC.

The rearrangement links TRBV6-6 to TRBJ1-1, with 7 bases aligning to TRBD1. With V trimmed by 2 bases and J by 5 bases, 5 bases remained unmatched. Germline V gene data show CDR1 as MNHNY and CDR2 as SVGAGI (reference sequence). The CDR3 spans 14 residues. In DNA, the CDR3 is TGTGCCAGCAGTTACAGGGGGCTAGTGACTGAAGCTTTCTTT. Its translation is CASSYRGLVTEAFF.

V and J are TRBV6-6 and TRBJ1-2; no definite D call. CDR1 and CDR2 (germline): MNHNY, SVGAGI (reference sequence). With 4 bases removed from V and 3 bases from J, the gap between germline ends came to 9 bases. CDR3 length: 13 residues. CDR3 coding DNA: TGTGCCAGCAGTTTAGACAATCACTATGGCTACACCTTC. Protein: CASSLDNHYGYTF.

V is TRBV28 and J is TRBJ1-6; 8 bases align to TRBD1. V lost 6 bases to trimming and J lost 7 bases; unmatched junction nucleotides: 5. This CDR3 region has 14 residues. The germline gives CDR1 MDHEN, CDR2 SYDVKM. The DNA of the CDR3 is TGTGCCAGCAGACAGGGGGTGGAAAATTCACCCCTCCACTTT. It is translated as CASRQGVENSPLHF. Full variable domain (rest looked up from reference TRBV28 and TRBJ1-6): DVKVTQSSRYLVKRTGEKVFLECVQDMDHENMFWYRQDPGLGLRLIYFSYDVKMKEKGDIPEGYSVSREKKERFSLILESASTNQTSMYLCASRQGVENSPLHFGNGTRLTVT.

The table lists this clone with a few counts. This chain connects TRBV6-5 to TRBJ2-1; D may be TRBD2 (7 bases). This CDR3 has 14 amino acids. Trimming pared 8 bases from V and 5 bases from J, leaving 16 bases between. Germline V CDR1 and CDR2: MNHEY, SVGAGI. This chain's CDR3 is CASGTNRVNNEQFF. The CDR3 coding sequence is TGTGCCAGCGGGACTAACAGGGTCAACAATGAGCAGTTCTTC.

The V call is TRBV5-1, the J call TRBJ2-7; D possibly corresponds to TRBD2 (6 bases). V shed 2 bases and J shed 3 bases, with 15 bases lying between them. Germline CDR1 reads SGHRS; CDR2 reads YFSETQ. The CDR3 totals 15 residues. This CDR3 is CASSLGTSNYYEQYF. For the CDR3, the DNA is TGCGCCAGCAGCTTAGGCACTAGCAACTACTACGAGCAGTACTTC. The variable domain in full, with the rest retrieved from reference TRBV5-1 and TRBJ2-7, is KAGVTQTPRYLIKTRGQQVTLSCSPISGHRSVSWYQQTPGQGLQFLFEYFSETQRNKGNFPGRFSGRQFSNSRSEMNVSTLELGDSALYLCASSLGTSNYYEQYFGPGTRLTVT.

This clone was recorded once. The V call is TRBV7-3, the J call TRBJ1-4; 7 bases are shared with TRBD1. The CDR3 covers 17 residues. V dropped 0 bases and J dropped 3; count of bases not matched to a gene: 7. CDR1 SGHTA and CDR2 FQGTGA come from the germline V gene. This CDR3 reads CASSLTSLQGANEKLFF. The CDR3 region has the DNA TGTGCCAGCAGCTTAACGTCTTTGCAGGGGGCTAATGAAAAACTGTTTTTT. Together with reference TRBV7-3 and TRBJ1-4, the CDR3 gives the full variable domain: GAGVSQTPSNKVTEKGKYVELRCDPISGHTALYWYRQSLGQGPEFLIYFQGTGAADDSGLPNDRFFAVRPEGSVSTLKIQRTERGDSAVYLCASSLTSLQGANEKLFFGSGTQLSVL.

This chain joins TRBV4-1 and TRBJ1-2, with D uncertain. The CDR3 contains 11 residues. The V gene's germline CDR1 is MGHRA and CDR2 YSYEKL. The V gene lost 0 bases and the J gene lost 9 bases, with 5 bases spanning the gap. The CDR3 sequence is CASSQERSYTF. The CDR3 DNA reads TGCGCCAGCAGCCAAGAGAGGAGCTACACCTTC.